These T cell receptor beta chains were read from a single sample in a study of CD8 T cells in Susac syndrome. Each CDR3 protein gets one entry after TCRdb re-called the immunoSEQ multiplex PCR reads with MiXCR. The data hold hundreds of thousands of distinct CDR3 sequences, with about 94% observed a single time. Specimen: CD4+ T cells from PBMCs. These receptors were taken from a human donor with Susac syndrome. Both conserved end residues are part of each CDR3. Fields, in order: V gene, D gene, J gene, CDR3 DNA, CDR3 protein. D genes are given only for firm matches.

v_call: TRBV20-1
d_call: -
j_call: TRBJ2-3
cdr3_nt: TGCAGTGAGGGGCCTGGGGAGAATACAGATACGCAGTATTTT
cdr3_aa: CSEGPGENTDTQYF

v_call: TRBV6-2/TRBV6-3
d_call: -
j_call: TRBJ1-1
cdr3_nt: TGTGCCAGCAGTTACGGCAGGGCCACTGAAGCTTTCTTT
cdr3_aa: CASSYGRATEAFF

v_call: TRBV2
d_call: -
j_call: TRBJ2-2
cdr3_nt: TGTGCCAGCACCATAGTTAGACCAAATAAAAGAGCCGGGGAGCTGTTTTTT
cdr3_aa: CASTIVRPNKRAGELFF

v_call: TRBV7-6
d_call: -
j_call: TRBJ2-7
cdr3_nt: TGTGCCAGCGGCCGGACAGAGAATCCTGACGAGCAGTACTTC
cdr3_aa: CASGRTENPDEQYF

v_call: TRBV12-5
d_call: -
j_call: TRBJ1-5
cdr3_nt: TGTGCTAGTGGTTTGGAACAGGTTAGCAATCAGCCCCAGCATTTT
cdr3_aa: CASGLEQVSNQPQHF

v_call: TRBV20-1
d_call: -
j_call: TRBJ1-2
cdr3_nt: TGCAGTGCTACCGGAGGGGCGGCAACAGCCCAGGGAACAGGGTATGGCTACACCTTC
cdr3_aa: CSATGGAATAQGTGYGYTF

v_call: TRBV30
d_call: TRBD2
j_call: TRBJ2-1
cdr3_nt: TGTGCCTGGAGACTAGCGGGGGGTCACAATGAGCAGTTCTTC
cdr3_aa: CAWRLAGGHNEQFF

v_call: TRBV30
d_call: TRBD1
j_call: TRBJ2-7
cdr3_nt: TGTGCCTGGATCGGACAGGCTGGCGAGCAGTACTTC
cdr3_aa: CAWIGQAGEQYF

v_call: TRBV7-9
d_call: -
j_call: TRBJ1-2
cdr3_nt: TGTGCCAGCAGCCCCACGGGGGGGGGCGGCTACACCTTC
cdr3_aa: CASSPTGGGGYTF

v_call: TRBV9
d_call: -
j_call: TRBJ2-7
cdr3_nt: TGTGCCAGCAGCGCCTTAAGGGACTCCTACGAGCAGTACTTC
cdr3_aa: CASSALRDSYEQYF

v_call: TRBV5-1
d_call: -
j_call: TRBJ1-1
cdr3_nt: TGCGCCAGCAGCCAAATACGGACAGAGAACACTGAAGCTTTCTTT
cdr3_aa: CASSQIRTENTEAFF

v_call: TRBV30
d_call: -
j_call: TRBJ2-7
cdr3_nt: TGTGCCTGGAGTGTAAGGGGAATGGCAGGAATATCCTACGAGCAGTACTTC
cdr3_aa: CAWSVRGMAGISYEQYF

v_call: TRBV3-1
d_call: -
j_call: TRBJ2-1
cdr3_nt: TGTGCCAGCAGGCCCCGGGCGGCGGGGTCCTACAATGAGCAGTTCTTC
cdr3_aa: CASRPRAAGSYNEQFF

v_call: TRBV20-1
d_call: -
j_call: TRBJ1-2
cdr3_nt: TGCAGTTCCATCGCTGCGGGGAGGAAGGGCTACACCTTC
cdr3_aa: CSSIAAGRKGYTF

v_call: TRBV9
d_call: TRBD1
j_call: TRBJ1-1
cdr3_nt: TGTGCCAGCAGCGTGGGGGTCGGGCAGGGGGGAACTGAAGCTTTCTTT
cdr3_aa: CASSVGVGQGGTEAFF

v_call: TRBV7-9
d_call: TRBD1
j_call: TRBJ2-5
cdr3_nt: TGTGCCAGCAAGTCACCGGACAGGGAAAAAGAGACCCAGTACTTC
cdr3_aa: CASKSPDREKETQYF

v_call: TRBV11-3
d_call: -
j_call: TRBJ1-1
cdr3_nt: TGTGCCAGCAGCTGGGGGGGCGCGGAGGACACTGAAGCTTTCTTT
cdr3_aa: CASSWGGAEDTEAFF

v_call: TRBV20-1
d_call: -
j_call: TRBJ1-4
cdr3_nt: TGCAGTGCTAGGGCAGGGTTTAATGAAAAACTGTTTTTT
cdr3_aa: CSARAGFNEKLFF

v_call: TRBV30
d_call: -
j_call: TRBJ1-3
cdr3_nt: TGTGCCTGGACCTTGGGACCGGGCTCTGGAAACACCATATATTTT
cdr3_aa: CAWTLGPGSGNTIYF

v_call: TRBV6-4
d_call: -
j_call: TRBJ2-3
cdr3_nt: TGTGCCAGCAGTGTCAACGGATTCACAGATACGCAGTATTTT
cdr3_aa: CASSVNGFTDTQYF

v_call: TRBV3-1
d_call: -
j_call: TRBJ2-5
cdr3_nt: TGTGCCAGCAGCCAAGATTGGCAGTCCCTAGGGGAGACCCAGTACTTC
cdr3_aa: CASSQDWQSLGETQYF

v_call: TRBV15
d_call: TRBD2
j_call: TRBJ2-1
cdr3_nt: TGTGCCACCAGCAGAGTTACCGGGACTAGCGGGGGGGCCGCCCAAAATGAGCAGTTCTTC
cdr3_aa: CATSRVTGTSGGAAQNEQFF

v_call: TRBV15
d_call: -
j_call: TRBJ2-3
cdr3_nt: TGTGCCAGCCGAGGCGGGACAGTCTACACAGATACGCAGTATTTT
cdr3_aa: CASRGGTVYTDTQYF

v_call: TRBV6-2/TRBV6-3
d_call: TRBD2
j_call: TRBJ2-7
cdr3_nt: TGTGCCAGCAGTTTCGGGGGGACCGTCTACGAGCAGTACTTC
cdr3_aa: CASSFGGTVYEQYF

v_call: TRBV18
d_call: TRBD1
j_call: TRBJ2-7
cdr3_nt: TGTGCCAGCTCGACAGGGGGGGACTACGAGCAGTACTTC
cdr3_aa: CASSTGGDYEQYF

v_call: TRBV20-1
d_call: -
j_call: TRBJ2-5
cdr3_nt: TGCAGTGCTAGAGGGAGCGGCCAAGAGACCCAGTACTTC
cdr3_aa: CSARGSGQETQYF